This T cell receptor (beta chain) was retrieved from a study of T-cell memory formation after mild COVID-19. Study-wide background: Most TCR clusters belonged to a single donor. Study results and limitations: Those CD4+ clones that contracted were mainly in CM and EM (CD8+ ones in EMRA).

Germline CDR1 is SGHAT and CDR2 is FQNNGV. V lost 7 bases to trimming and J lost 4 bases, with 20 bases between them. The CDR3 covers 16 residues. This clonotype showed up just a few times. The antigen remains undetermined. 5'RACE, which relied on constant-segment primers, yielded TCR alpha and TCR beta cDNA libraries carrying sample barcodes and UMIs. A single record per CDR3 protein comes from TCRdb applying MiXCR to the 5' RACE reads. The repertoire holds around 510,000 distinct CDR3 sequences, roughly 22% seen once, with about 8.4% in the top ten. The sample comprised PBMCs or a T cell subset sorted from them (not recorded which). The chain links TRBV11-2 to TRBJ2-1; the D gene could be TRBD1 or TRBD2 (5 bases each). This receptor was taken from an adult woman who had mild COVID-19 (a few samples of this study predate the infection). Cell type and time point are not known. The CDR3 protein is CASTVGRLSLYNEQFF. CDR3 bases: TGTGCCAGCACCGTGGGACGGCTCTCCCTATACAATGAGCAGTTCTTC.